The source of this T cell receptor beta chain is a study of regulatory T cells in long-lasting Graves disease. Turning to the study itself: Graves' patients with a new diagnosis had received antithyroid drugs under 3 months. Study-level results: Persistent disease favored TRBV28, TRBJ1-2 and TRBJ2-5.

The CDR3 has 15 residues. The germline CDR1 and CDR2 sequences are LGHDT and YNNKEL (reference sequence). V dropped 4 bases and J dropped 5 bases, with 17 bases sitting between them. Indicated time point: newly diagnosed GD, antithyroid drugs for less than 3 months. RNA from PBMCs was the source of the TCR library. American Thyroid Association guidelines were used to diagnose Graves' disease. A remark on this clonotype: Its matching antigen is unknown.

Libraries of TCR beta came from iRepertoire HTBI primers plus Arm-PCR of CDR3 regions. TCRdb passed the multiplex PCR reads through MiXCR, listing each CDR3 protein once. The repertoire has 350,000 to 550,000 distinct CDR3 sequences, 13% to 15% of them found once; the top ten carry under 20%. This sample was shared with a second study, whose subject was T cells in Graves' hyperthyroidism and ophthalmopathy. As reported in that work: Hyperthyroidism was newly diagnosed in patients aged 18 to 65 (duration under 2 months).

This TCR came from a woman aged 45-65 years with Graves disease. The sequences come from peripheral blood mononuclear cells (PBMCs), collected at new diagnosis, from a patient treated with antithyroid drugs. J is TRBJ2-5 and V is TRBV3-1; D could derive from TRBD1 or TRBD2 (8 bases each). This CDR3 reads CASSRGQGGGETQYF. CDR3 coding DNA: TGTGCCAGCAGCCGAGGACAGGGCGGGGGGGAGACCCAGTACTTC.